This passage covers 2 T cell receptor beta chains from one sample sequenced in a study of Ad26.COV2.S vaccination and SARS-CoV-2 variants. Noted treatment: roughly 20 received Ad26.COV2.S at low or high dose, single or two shots; about 5 received placebo; per-sample allocation not given. Material that was analyzed had been drawn on day 63 after the first vaccine or placebo injection. The table came from immunoSEQ multiplex PCR; TCRdb's copy has only in-frame clones and leaves some out. There are roughly 400,000 clones in the sample; 90% occur only once, and about 4.4% lies in the top ten. The sample consisted of peripheral blood, taken in a trial of Ad26.COV2.S vaccine versus placebo. The origin of the receptors is a person between 18 and 65 years old who received the Ad26.COV2.S COVID-19 vaccine or a placebo.

This rearrangement joins TRBV18 to TRBJ1-4; D uncertain. This CDR3 contains 12 residues. Trimming removed 8 bases from V and 0 bases from J, with 4 bases in between. From germline, CDR1 is KGHSH and CDR2 LQKENI. DNA for the CDR3: TGTGCCAGCGGACCAACTAATGAAAAACTGTTTTTT. Translating it yields CASGPTNEKLFF.

This clone was detected only once. The chain carries TRBV6-5 and TRBJ2-1, with TRBD2 matching over 9 bases. V was pared by 5 bases and J by 8 bases, with 7 bases of the junction left unmatched. There are 14 residues in the CDR3. The germline CDR1 and CDR2 sequences are MNHEY and SVGAGI. In DNA form, the CDR3 reads TGTGCCAGCAGTACCCGAGCGGGAGGCTATGAGCAGTTCTTC. This encodes CASSTRAGGYEQFF.